One sample yielded the 5 T cell receptor beta chains listed below, sequenced in a study of yellow fever vaccine responses in identical twins. Each CDR3 protein gets one entry after TCRdb re-called the RT-PCR reads with MiXCR. The table includes about 2,800 distinct CDR3 sequences, over 80% detected once. Sequencing used T cells from blood (PBMCs), unsorted or a sorted subset (not recorded which), obtained before or after yellow fever vaccination (not recorded which). All receptors come from a female donor who received the yellow fever vaccine.

This clonotype has a handful of counts. The chain combines TRBV15 with TRBJ1-1; no clear D gene. Germline CDR1 is LNHNV and CDR2 is YYDKDF (reference sequence). The CDR3 is 14 residues long. Trimming took 0 bases from V and 0 from J, leaving 5 bases between them. The CDR3 reads CATSRDILNTEAFF. The DNA for the CDR3 is TGTGCCACCAGCAGAGATATCCTGAACACTGAAGCTTTCTTT.

The chain links TRBV6-5 to TRBJ2-1, with a weak D call TRBD2 (6 bases). CDR3 size: 17 residues. Germline loops: CDR1 MNHEY, CDR2 SVGAGI. With 2 bases removed from V and 4 bases from J, the gap between germline ends came to 18 bases. The CDR3 region is CASSYGLRDHIYNEQFF. CDR3 bases: TGTGCCAGCAGTTACGGACTGCGGGATCACATATACAATGAGCAGTTCTTC.

The CDR3 sequence is CASREAGSSYNEQFF. The CDR3 coding sequence is TGTGCCAGCCGGGAAGCCGGGAGCTCCTACAATGAGCAGTTCTTC. The chain combines TRBV2 with TRBJ2-1; tentatively, D is TRBD2 (6 bases). CDR3 size: 15 residues. Germline CDR1 and CDR2: SNHLY and FYNNEI. V was shortened by 8 bases and J by 0 bases, with 14 bases between the two germline ends.

The rearrangement uses TRBV11-2 and TRBJ2-3; no definite D call. CDR1 is SGHAT and CDR2 is FQNNGV in the germline V gene. The CDR3 contains 14 residues. V lost 3 bases and J 6 bases, leaving 13 bases between the germline ends. The CDR3 loop is CASSFGDGQDTQYF. Here the CDR3 DNA reads TGTGCCAGCAGCTTTGGCGACGGTCAGGATACGCAGTATTTT.

The chain couples TRBV29-1 to TRBJ2-3; 10 bases are shared with TRBD2. This CDR3 has 19 residues. After removal of 3 bases from V and 0 bases from J, the junction contained 15 bases not matched to a gene. CDR1 SQVTM and CDR2 ANQGSEA come from the germline V gene. The CDR3 DNA reads as TGCAGCGTTGACGGATCGAGGAGCGGGAGGGTCCATAGCACAGATACGCAGTATTTT. This sequence encodes CSVDGSRSGRVHSTDTQYF.